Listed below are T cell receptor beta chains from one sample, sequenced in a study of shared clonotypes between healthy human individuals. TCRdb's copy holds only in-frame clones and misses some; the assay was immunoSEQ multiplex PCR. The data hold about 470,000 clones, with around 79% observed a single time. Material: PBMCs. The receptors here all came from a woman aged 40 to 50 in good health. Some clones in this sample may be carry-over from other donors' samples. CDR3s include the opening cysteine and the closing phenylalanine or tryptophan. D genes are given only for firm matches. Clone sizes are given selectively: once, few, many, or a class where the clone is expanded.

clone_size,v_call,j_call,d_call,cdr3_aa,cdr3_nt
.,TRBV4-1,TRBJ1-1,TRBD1,CASSVTGQSEAFF,TGCGCCAGCAGCGTGACAGGGCAGTCTGAAGCTTTCTTT
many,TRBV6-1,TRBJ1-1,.,CASSVEGHTEAFF,TGTGCCAGCAGTGTTGAGGGACACACTGAAGCTTTCTTT
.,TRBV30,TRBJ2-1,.,CAWSVGGVVHEQFF,TGTGCCTGGAGTGTGGGGGGAGTGGTCCATGAGCAGTTCTTC
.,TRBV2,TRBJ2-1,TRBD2,CASSAGLGHNEQFF,TGTGCCAGCAGTGCCGGACTAGGTCACAATGAGCAGTTCTTC
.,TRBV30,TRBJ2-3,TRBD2,CAWSVRGLAEYSTDTQYF,TGTGCCTGGAGTGTACGGGGTCTAGCGGAATATAGCACAGATACGCAGTATTTT
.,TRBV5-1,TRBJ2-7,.,CASSLQGGYEQYF,TGCGCCAGCAGCTTACAGGGGGGGTACGAGCAGTACTTC
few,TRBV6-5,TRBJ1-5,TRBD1,CASSQDRDQPQHF,TGTGCCAGCAGCCAGGACAGGGATCAGCCCCAGCATTTT
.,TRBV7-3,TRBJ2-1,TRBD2,CASSLAGGTYNEQFF,TGTGCCAGCAGCTTAGCGGGGGGGACCTACAATGAGCAGTTCTTC
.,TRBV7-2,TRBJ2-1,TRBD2,CASSPSGRANEQFF,TGTGCCAGCAGCCCTAGCGGGAGGGCCAATGAGCAGTTCTTC
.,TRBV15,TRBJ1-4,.,CATTGGRATNEKLFF,TGTGCCACGACCGGAGGGAGGGCAACTAATGAAAAACTGTTTTTT
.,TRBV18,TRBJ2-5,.,CASSPLSSLGETQYF,TGTGCCAGCTCACCACTTTCATCCCTGGGGGAGACCCAGTACTTC
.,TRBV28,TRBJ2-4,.,CASRNILQGRLAKNIQYF,TGTGCCAGCAGGAACATCCTACAGGGGAGGCTAGCCAAAAACATTCAGTACTTC
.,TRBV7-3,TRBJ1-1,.,CASSLTGQYNTEAFF,TGTGCCAGCAGCTTAACCGGGCAGTACAACACTGAAGCTTTCTTT
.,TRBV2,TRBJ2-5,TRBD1,CASSGDRARETQYF,TGTGCCAGCAGTGGGGACAGGGCCCGAGAGACCCAGTACTTC
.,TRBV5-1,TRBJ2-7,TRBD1,CASSRVVGTGFEQYF,TGCGCCAGCAGCCGGGTCGTCGGGACAGGGTTCGAGCAGTACTTC
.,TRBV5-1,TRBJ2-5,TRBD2,CASSRDGLAVVETQYF,TGCGCCAGCAGCCGGGACGGACTAGCGGTCGTTGAGACCCAGTACTTC
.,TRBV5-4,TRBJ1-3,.,CASSLGTESSGNTIYF,TGTGCCAGCAGCTTGGGGACAGAAAGCTCTGGAAACACCATATATTTT
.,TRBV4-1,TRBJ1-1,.,CASSQGRNTEAFF,TGCGCCAGCAGCCAGGGGAGGAACACTGAAGCTTTCTTT
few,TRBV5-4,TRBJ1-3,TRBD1,CASSLESGGGGNTIYF,TGTGCCAGCAGCTTGGAATCAGGGGGCGGTGGAAACACCATATATTTT
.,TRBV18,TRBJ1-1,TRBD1,CASSGGQAATEAFF,TGTGCCAGCTCAGGGGGACAGGCCGCCACTGAAGCTTTCTTT
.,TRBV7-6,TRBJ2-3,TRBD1,CASSFRGLTDTQYF,TGTGCCAGCAGCTTTAGGGGGCTAACAGATACGCAGTATTTT
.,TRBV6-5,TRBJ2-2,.,CASSTTTGELFF,TGTGCCAGCAGTACGACCACCGGGGAGCTGTTTTTT
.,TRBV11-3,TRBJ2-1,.,CASSRDNEQFF,TGTGCCAGCAGTCGAGACAATGAGCAGTTCTTC
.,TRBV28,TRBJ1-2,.,CASAENYGYTF,TGTGCCAGCGCAGAAAACTATGGCTACACCTTC
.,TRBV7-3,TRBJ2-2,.,CASSPTSSGELFF,TGTGCCAGCAGCCCCACGTCATCCGGGGAGCTGTTTTTT
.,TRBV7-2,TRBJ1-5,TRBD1,CASSLGQLGVQPQHF,TGTGCCAGCAGCCTGGGACAGCTCGGCGTACAGCCCCAGCATTTT
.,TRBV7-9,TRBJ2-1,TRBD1,CASSKGQRSLRSYNEQFF,TGTGCCAGCAGCAAGGGACAGCGTTCCCTGCGCTCCTACAATGAGCAGTTCTTC
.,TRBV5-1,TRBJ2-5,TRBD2,CASSSGLAERETQYF,TGCGCCAGCAGCTCCGGACTAGCCGAGAGAGAGACCCAGTACTTC
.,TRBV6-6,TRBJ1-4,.,CASRPGTGEKLFF,TGTGCCAGCAGGCCCGGGACGGGTGAAAAACTGTTTTTT
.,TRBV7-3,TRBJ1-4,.,CASSPGIEDEKLFF,TGTGCCAGCAGTCCCGGGATAGAGGATGAAAAACTGTTTTTT
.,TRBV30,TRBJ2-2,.,CAWSVLGTGELFF,TGTGCCTGGAGTGTGCTGGGCACCGGGGAGCTGTTTTTT
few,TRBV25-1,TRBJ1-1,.,CASSGGPDYTEAFF,TGTGCCAGCAGTGGAGGACCAGACTACACTGAAGCTTTCTTT
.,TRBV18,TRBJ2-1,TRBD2,CASSAGLAGGRSYNEQFF,TGTGCCAGCTCAGCGGGACTAGCGGGGGGCCGCTCCTACAATGAGCAGTTCTTC
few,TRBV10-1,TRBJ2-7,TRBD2,CASSPGTSGRYEQYF,TGCGCCAGCAGTCCCGGGACTAGCGGGAGGTACGAGCAGTACTTC
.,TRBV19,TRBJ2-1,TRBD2,CASRLAGETNEQFF,TGTGCCAGTAGACTAGCGGGAGAAACCAATGAGCAGTTCTTC
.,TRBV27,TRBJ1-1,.,CASSWGGRAEAFF,TGTGCCAGCAGTTGGGGGGGTAGGGCTGAAGCTTTCTTT
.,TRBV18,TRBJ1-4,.,CASSPLLNEKLFF,TGTGCCAGCTCACCACTGCTAAATGAAAAACTGTTTTTT
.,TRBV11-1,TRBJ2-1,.,CASSLSQGRAVFF,TGTGCCAGCAGCTTATCCCAGGGACGGGCGGTGTTCTTC
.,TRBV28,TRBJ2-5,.,CASSFFGGKAGYETQYF,TGTGCCAGCAGTTTTTTCGGCGGGAAGGCCGGCTACGAGACCCAGTACTTC
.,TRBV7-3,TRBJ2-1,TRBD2,CASSHRLAGTNEQFF,TGTGCCAGCAGCCATCGACTAGCGGGAACCAATGAGCAGTTCTTC
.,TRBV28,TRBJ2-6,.,CASSLWDSGANVLTF,TGTGCCAGCAGTTTGTGGGACTCTGGGGCCAACGTCCTGACTTTC
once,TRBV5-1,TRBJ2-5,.,CASSSQVRETQYF,TGCGCCAGCAGCTCCCAGGTTAGGGAGACCCAGTACTTC
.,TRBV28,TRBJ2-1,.,CASSARRNEQFF,TGTGCCAGCAGTGCCCGTAGAAATGAGCAGTTCTTC
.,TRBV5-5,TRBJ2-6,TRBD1,CASSKAGTAEVSGANVLTF,TGTGCCAGCAGCAAGGCCGGGACAGCTGAAGTATCTGGGGCCAACGTCCTGACTTTC
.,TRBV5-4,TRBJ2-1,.,CASSLAPESSYNEQFF,TGTGCCAGCAGCTTGGCCCCGGAAAGCTCCTACAATGAGCAGTTCTTC
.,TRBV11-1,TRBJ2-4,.,CASSFERVGNIQYF,TGTGCCAGCAGCTTTGAGAGGGTGGGGAACATTCAGTACTTC
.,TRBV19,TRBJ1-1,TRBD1,CASSLGQGVNTEAFF,TGTGCCAGTAGCTTGGGACAGGGGGTGAACACTGAAGCTTTCTTT
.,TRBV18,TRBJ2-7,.,CASSPVTGYEQYF,TGTGCCAGCTCACCGGTAACCGGGTACGAGCAGTACTTC
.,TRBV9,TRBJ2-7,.,CASSVAPGLIYEQYF,TGTGCCAGCAGCGTAGCGCCGGGCCTTATCTACGAGCAGTACTTC
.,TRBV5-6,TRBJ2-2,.,CASIRAFARPATPTGELFF,TGTGCCAGCATCCGGGCGTTTGCCAGGCCCGCTACACCCACCGGGGAGCTGTTTTTT
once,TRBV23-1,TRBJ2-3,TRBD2,CASSQRDNALAGDTQYF,TGCGCCAGCAGTCAACGGGACAACGCTCTAGCGGGAGATACGCAGTATTTT
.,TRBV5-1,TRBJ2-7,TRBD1,CASKVGTGDPNEQYF,TGCGCCAGCAAAGTTGGGACAGGGGACCCCAACGAGCAGTACTTC
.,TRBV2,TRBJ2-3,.,CASMGRISTDTQYF,TGTGCCAGCATGGGGAGAATAAGCACAGATACGCAGTATTTT
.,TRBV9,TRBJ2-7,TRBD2,CASSPRLAGGPDEQYF,TGTGCCAGCAGCCCGAGACTAGCGGGAGGGCCAGACGAGCAGTACTTC
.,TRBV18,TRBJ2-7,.,CASSGEIPPHEQYF,TGTGCCAGCTCAGGAGAAATACCACCCCACGAGCAGTACTTC
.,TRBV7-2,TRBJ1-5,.,CASSLARDQPQHF,TGTGCCAGCAGCTTAGCGAGGGATCAGCCCCAGCATTTT
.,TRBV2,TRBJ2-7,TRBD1,CASKQGTGESYEQYF,TGTGCCAGCAAGCAAGGGACAGGGGAAAGCTACGAGCAGTACTTC
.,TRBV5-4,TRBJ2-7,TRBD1,CASSAGQGVYEQYF,TGTGCCAGCAGCGCGGGACAGGGGGTCTACGAGCAGTACTTC
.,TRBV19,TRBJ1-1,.,CASTIGVGYTEAFF,TGTGCCAGTACGATCGGGGTAGGTTACACTGAAGCTTTCTTT